One and the same sample provided the 22 T cell receptor beta chains below, sequenced in a study of control samples from healthy donors and cancer patients. TCRdb's copy holds only in-frame clones and misses some; the assay was immunoSEQ multiplex PCR. The repertoire holds approximately 88,000 clones, with roughly nine tenths as singletons. Sequenced material: blood. Source of these receptors: a woman aged 25 to 39 in good health.

V and J are TRBV14 and TRBJ2-5, with 10 bases identical to TRBD2. The V gene end was trimmed by 3 bases and the J gene end by 4 bases; junction bases not matched to a gene: 11. There are 17 residues in the CDR3. Germline V CDR1 and CDR2: SGHDN, FVKESK. CDR3 loop: CASSHRPLLAGRETQYF. The CDR3 DNA is TGTGCCAGCAGCCACCGGCCCCTACTAGCGGGGCGAGAGACCCAGTACTTC.

The chain links TRBV11-2 to TRBJ2-2; either TRBD1 or TRBD2 may supply D (6 bases each). This CDR3 comprises 15 residues. Germline assignment: CDR1 SGHAT and CDR2 FQNNGV. V was shortened by 1 base and J by 5 bases, with 11 bases between the two germline ends. CDR3 DNA: TGTGCCAGCAGCTTAGCCCGGGGGCAAACCGGGGAGCTGTTTTTT. Encoded protein: CASSLARGQTGELFF.

This clone was counted only a few times. V gene TRBV6-4 combines with J gene TRBJ2-2; tentative D call: TRBD2 (5 bases). The CDR3 contains 12 residues. V lost 5 bases to trimming and J lost 6 bases, with 7 bases between them. The V gene's germline CDR1 is MRHNA and CDR2 SNTAGT. CDR3 loop: CASSTSAGELFF. The CDR3 DNA is TGTGCCAGCAGTACTAGTGCCGGGGAGCTGTTTTTT.

The J gene is TRBJ2-7, the V gene TRBV5-8; 9 bases are a match to TRBD1. The germline V gene has CDR1 SGHTS and CDR2 YDEGEE. The CDR3 is 15 amino acids. With 5 bases clipped from V and 3 bases from J, the junction kept 9 bases outside the gene matches. This CDR3 is CASSLTGTGSYEQYF. The CDR3 DNA follows: TGTGCCAGCAGTCTAACCGGGACAGGGAGCTACGAGCAGTACTTC.

The V call is TRBV5-4, the J call TRBJ1-1; tentatively, D is TRBD1 (5 bases). The germline gives CDR1 SGHNT, CDR2 YYREEE (reference sequence). V was pared by 1 base and J by 1 base, with 11 bases between. The CDR3 contains 15 residues. The CDR3 bases are TGTGCCAGCAGCTTGCTTCAGGGCAGGAACACTGAAGCTTTCTTT. Protein product: CASSLLQGRNTEAFF.

The V and J genes are TRBV4-1 and TRBJ1-2; 8 positions match TRBD1. V was clipped by 3 bases and J by 5 bases; unmatched bases: 8. Looked up from germline, CDR1 is MGHRA and CDR2 is YSYEKL. There are 15 residues in the CDR3. The CDR3 nucleotides are TGCGCCAGCAGCCACACGGACAGGGAGAAGTATGGCTACACCTTC. It codes for CASSHTDREKYGYTF.

The chain is built from TRBV7-9 and TRBJ1-2; D not certain. Germline assignment: CDR1 SEHNR and CDR2 FQNEAQ (reference sequence). V was cut by 2 bases and J by 6 bases, with 7 bases left in between. The CDR3 consists of 12 residues. This CDR3 is CASSLTLNGYTF. The CDR3, as DNA: TGTGCCAGCAGCTTAACGCTCAATGGCTACACCTTC.

J is TRBJ2-3 and V is TRBV6-4, with TRBD2 matching over 11 bases. V shed 6 bases and J 1 base; nucleotides not matched to a gene: 3. Germline CDR1 and CDR2: MRHNA and SNTAGT. The CDR3 is made up of 15 amino acids. The CDR3 DNA reads TGTGCCAGCAGCGTACTAGCGGGGGGCACAGATACGCAGTATTTT. Amino acid sequence: CASSVLAGGTDTQYF.

The chain uses TRBV6-1 and TRBJ1-1; D gene uncertain. Germline CDR1 reads MNHNS; CDR2 reads SASEGT. CDR3 length: 13 amino acids. V was trimmed by 2 bases and J by 0 bases, leaving 4 bases between them. Here the CDR3 reads CASSERLNTEAFF. DNA of the CDR3: TGTGCCAGCAGTGAACGGCTGAACACTGAAGCTTTCTTT.

The rearrangement uses TRBV2 and TRBJ2-1; TRBD2 matches at 7 bases. The CDR3 runs 15 residues. Trimming cost V 0 bases and J 2 bases; bases outside gene matches: 1. Germline CDR1 and CDR2: SNHLY and FYNNEI. CDR3 DNA sequence: TGTGCCAGCAGTGAAGCGGGAGGGACCTACAATGAGCAGTTCTTC. Protein sequence: CASSEAGGTYNEQFF.

This rearrangement joins TRBV4-1 to TRBJ2-1; 9 nucleotides align to TRBD2. The CDR3 runs 16 residues. Germline V CDR1 and CDR2: MGHRA, YSYEKL. V lost 0 bases, J lost 8 bases, and 8 bases stayed unmatched. The CDR3 sequence is CASSQERLAGVDEQFF. The CDR3 nucleotides read TGCGCCAGCAGCCAAGAACGATTAGCGGGAGTCGATGAGCAGTTCTTC.

This chain joins TRBV6-2 or TRBV6-3 and TRBJ1-3; weak D call: TRBD1 (5 bases). The V gene's germline CDR1 is MNHEY and CDR2 SVGEGT. V shed 5 bases and J shed 0 bases, with 14 bases lying between them. The CDR3 length is 16 residues. CDR3 bases: TGTGCCAGCAGTCCAAGGGACCGAGTCTCTGGAAACACCATATATTTT. This translates into CASSPRDRVSGNTIYF.

This chain joins TRBV27 and TRBJ1-6; 8 nucleotides match TRBD1. The junction had 8 bases not matched to a gene; V was cut back by 6 bases and J by 10 bases. There are 14 residues in the CDR3. The germline V gene has CDR1 MNHEY and CDR2 SMNVEV (reference sequence). CDR3 sequence reads: CASRETGVNSPLHF. DNA of the CDR3: TGTGCCAGCAGGGAGACAGGGGTTAACTCACCCCTCCACTTT.

The chain is built from TRBV4-1 and TRBJ2-7; 7 bases are shared with TRBD1. The length of the CDR3 is 15 residues. The trim removed 1 base at V and 1 base at J, leaving 4 bases unmatched. Germline V gene sequence: CDR1 MGHRA, CDR2 YSYEKL. CDR3 bases: TGCGCCAGCAGCCAAGGACAGGGATTTTCCTACGAGCAGTACTTC. It encodes CASSQGQGFSYEQYF.

In DNA, the CDR3 is TGTGCCACCAAAGAGAGTGGGGGATACAATGAGCAGTTCTTC. It encodes CATKESGGYNEQFF. The J gene is TRBJ2-1, the V gene TRBV24-1, with D perhaps given as TRBD1 or TRBD2 (5 bases each). Trimming shortened V by 8 bases and J by 4 bases, and 14 bases separated the two germline ends. CDR3 size: 14 residues. Looked up from germline, CDR1 is KGHDR and CDR2 is SFDVKD.

The V and J genes are TRBV27 and TRBJ1-2, with a weak D call TRBD1 (6 bases). The V and J ends lost 5 bases and 2 bases respectively, with 21 bases between them. This CDR3 has 17 residues. Germline V CDR1 and CDR2: MNHEY, SMNVEV (reference sequence). The CDR3: CASSHKGRGGGNYGYTF. As DNA, the CDR3 is TGTGCCAGCAGTCATAAGGGCCGGGGAGGGGGGAACTATGGCTACACCTTC.

This clone was seen only once. The chain employs TRBV20-1 and TRBJ2-4, with D hard to call. Trimming removed 6 bases at V and 6 bases at J, with 9 bases between. CDR3 size: 11 residues. Looked up from germline, CDR1 is DFQATT and CDR2 is SNEGSKA (reference sequence). The CDR3 is CSAAQGNIQYF. The CDR3 DNA follows: TGCAGTGCGGCACAAGGAAACATTCAGTACTTC.

The chain joins TRBV18 to TRBJ1-2; possibly TRBD1 for D (6 bases). Germline lookup yields CDR1 KGHSH and CDR2 LQKENI. Trimming removed 0 bases from V and 4 bases from J, with 15 bases in between. This CDR3 region has 16 residues. The CDR3 DNA reads as TGTGCCAGCTCACCACCAGCACAGGGCGGGACCTATGGCTACACCTTC. Amino acid sequence: CASSPPAQGGTYGYTF.

Concerning this clone: At the DNA level, this CDR3 is encoded by other sequences in the same sample as well. V is TRBV3-1 (or the pseudogene TRBV3-2) and J is TRBJ1-6; no reliable D call. V gave up 6 bases and J gave up 13 bases, with 19 bases separating them. Germline V lookup: CDR1 LGHDT, CDR2 YNNKEL (reference sequence). The CDR3 totals 14 residues. Here the CDR3 reads CASRDRQALAPLHF. The CDR3 DNA is TGTGCCAGCAGAGATCGGCAGGCTCTAGCCCCCCTCCACTTT.

This chain uses TRBV5-4 with TRBJ1-1; D uncertain. In germline, CDR1 is SGHNT, CDR2 YYREEE (reference sequence). V lost 6 bases to trimming and J lost 1 base, with 10 bases between them. The CDR3 spans 13 residues. In DNA form, the CDR3 reads TGTGCCAGCACCGTCGAGCGGAACACTGAAGCTTTCTTT. Translating gives CASTVERNTEAFF.

This chain links TRBV5-6 with TRBJ2-4; D uncertain. Germline V lookup: CDR1 SGHDT, CDR2 YYEEEE. The CDR3 length is 16 residues. V was trimmed by 1 base and J by 0 bases, leaving 11 bases between them. The CDR3 here is CASSLFSNAAKNIQYF. The DNA of the CDR3 is TGTGCCAGCAGCTTGTTTAGTAACGCAGCCAAAAACATTCAGTACTTC. The variable domain in full, completed from reference TRBV5-6 and TRBJ2-4, reads DAGVTQSPTHLIKTRGQQVTLRCSPKSGHDTVSWYQQALGQGPQFIFQYYEEEERQRGNFPDRFSGHQFPNYSSELNVNALLLGDSALYLCASSLFSNAAKNIQYFGAGTRLSVL.

The rearrangement joins TRBV5-8 to TRBJ1-4; D perhaps matches TRBD1 (6 bases). The germline V gene encodes CDR1 SGHTS and CDR2 YDEGEE. V gave up 4 bases and J gave up 4 bases, with 14 bases separating them. The CDR3 has 15 residues. CDR3 protein: CASSARQVFNEKLFF. CDR3 DNA: TGTGCCAGCAGCGCCCGACAGGTTTTTAATGAAAAACTGTTTTTT.